The 27 T cell receptor beta chains listed next were all sequenced from one sample in a study of cytomegalovirus exposure and HLA in healthy donors. Method: immunoSEQ multiplex PCR; TCRdb's copy keeps in-frame clones and lacks some. The sample shows roughly 70,000 clones, 95% of them seen only once. Sequencing input: PBMCs. These receptors originate from a man aged 18-30 years in good health and CMV-seronegative.

The rearrangement joins TRBV2 to TRBJ1-2; 7 bases are a match to TRBD1. J was trimmed by 5 bases and V by 8 bases; bases with no gene match: 14. The CDR3 totals 15 residues. CDR1 is SNHLY, CDR2 FYNNEI, per germline. The DNA for the CDR3 is TGTGCCAGCCGTAGAGAAACCGGGACAGCTTATGGCTACACCTTC. Translated, it gives CASRRETGTAYGYTF.

The chain is built from TRBV28 and TRBJ1-2; TRBD1 matches at 8 bases. The CDR3 length is 13 residues. J lost 5 bases, V lost 5 bases, and 4 bases had no gene match. CDR1 and CDR2 (germline): MDHEN, SYDVKM. The CDR3 is CASSGQGFYGYTF. The DNA for the CDR3 is TGTGCCAGCAGTGGACAGGGCTTTTATGGCTACACCTTC.

The chain couples TRBV5-1 to TRBJ1-1; D possibly corresponds to TRBD1 (6 bases). This CDR3 is built from 15 residues. V lost 4 bases and J 3 bases, leaving 16 bases between the germline ends. Germline-derived CDR1 and CDR2 are SGHRS and YFSETQ. The chain's CDR3 is CASSGTQGPDTEAFF. The CDR3 region has the DNA TGCGCCAGCAGCGGAACGCAGGGGCCTGACACTGAAGCTTTCTTT.

The chain combines TRBV7-2 with TRBJ2-5; 8 bases are a match to TRBD2. From germline, CDR1 is SGHTA and CDR2 FQGNSA. The junction had 5 bases not matched to a gene; V was cut back by 4 bases and J by 4 bases. This CDR3 is built from 14 residues. CDR3 in amino acids: CASSSTGTRETQYF. The CDR3 region has the DNA TGTGCCAGCAGCTCGACCGGGACTAGAGAGACCCAGTACTTC.

The genes are TRBV29-1 and TRBJ1-2; 7 nucleotides agree with TRBD1. Germline V gives CDR1 SQVTM, CDR2 ANQGSEA. Losses at the gene ends were 7 bases for V and 3 bases for J; bases not matched to a gene: 8. This CDR3 has 13 amino acids. The CDR3 sequence: CSDRQGIDYGYTF. The CDR3 DNA is TGCAGCGACCGACAGGGAATAGACTATGGCTACACCTTC. Based on the CDR3 plus reference TRBV29-1 and TRBJ1-2, the full variable domain is SAVISQKPSRDICQRGTSLTIQCQVDSQVTMMFWYRQQPGQSLTLIATANQGSEATYESGFVIDKFPISRPNLTFSTLTVSNMSPEDSSIYLCSDRQGIDYGYTFGSGTRLTVV.

This chain uses TRBV9 with TRBJ2-1, with D possibly TRBD2 on 5 matching bases. Germline V gives CDR1 SGDLS, CDR2 YYNGEE. Trimming took off 1 base at V and 0 bases at J, with 11 bases between the two ends. This CDR3 is built from 16 residues. The CDR3 coding sequence is TGTGCCAGCAGCGTATTTAGCGCGAGCTCCTACAATGAGCAGTTCTTC. Its protein product is CASSVFSASSYNEQFF.

This chain connects TRBV7-2 to TRBJ1-2; perhaps TRBD1 as D (5 bases). V was trimmed by 3 bases and J by 2 bases, leaving 10 bases between them. The CDR3 covers 14 residues. CDR1 SGHTA and CDR2 FQGNSA come from the germline V gene. CDR3: CASSFFDSNYGYTF. Here the CDR3 DNA reads TGTGCCAGCAGCTTTTTCGACAGCAACTATGGCTACACCTTC.

The V gene is TRBV5-4, the J gene TRBJ2-1, with a possible D match to TRBD1 (5 bases). V lost 1 base, J lost 8 bases, and 10 bases lay in between. CDR1 and CDR2 from the germline V gene are SGHNT and YYREEE (reference sequence). This CDR3 spans 13 amino acids. The CDR3 protein is CASSLPPGYEQFF. CDR3 coding DNA: TGTGCCAGCAGCTTGCCCCCAGGGTATGAGCAGTTCTTC.

CDR3 nucleotides: TGCGCCAGCAGCCAAGATGAGGTACACGAGCAGTACTTC. Amino acid sequence: CASSQDEVHEQYF. The chain carries TRBV4-3 and TRBJ2-7; no reliable D call. Trimming took off 0 bases at V and 5 bases at J, with 8 bases between the two ends. Germline V gene sequence: CDR1 LGHNA, CDR2 YSLEER. The CDR3 runs to 13 residues.

This chain uses TRBV28 with TRBJ2-2, with TRBD2 matching over 9 bases. The CDR3 is 19 amino acids. Germline lookup yields CDR1 MDHEN and CDR2 SYDVKM. Trimming at V came to 2 bases and at J to 4 bases, leaving 14 bases not matched to a gene. DNA for the CDR3: TGTGCCAGCAGTTTACTCCTTCTCTCAGCGGGGGGCGTCACCGGGGAGCTGTTTTTT. Translating gives CASSLLLLSAGGVTGELFF.

The chain has TRBV12-5 and TRBJ1-4, with 10 nucleotides matching TRBD1. CDR1 and CDR2 (germline): LGHNT, FRNRAP. The CDR3 contains 16 residues. The V segment lost 4 bases and the J segment 7 bases; nucleotides outside the gene matches: 9. CDR3 coding DNA: TGTGCTAGTGGTTCGGGACAGGGGCTCGGTGGTGAAAAACTGTTTTTT. Protein product: CASGSGQGLGGEKLFF. The entire variable domain, with the rest obtained from reference TRBV12-5 and TRBJ1-4, is as follows: DARVTQTPRHKVTEMGQEVTMRCQPILGHNTVFWYRQTMMQGLELLAYFRNRAPLDDSGMPKDRFSAEMPDATLATLKIQPSEPRDSAVYFCASGSGQGLGGEKLFFGSGTQLSVL.

The chain has TRBV27 and TRBJ2-1; the D gene is possibly TRBD2 (6 bases). Looked up from germline, CDR1 is MNHEY and CDR2 is SMNVEV (reference sequence). The CDR3 contains 13 residues. Trimming cost V 4 bases and J 5 bases, with 9 bases left between them. The CDR3, as DNA: TGTGCCAGCAGTTGGGACTCAAACAATGAGCAGTTCTTC. This encodes CASSWDSNNEQFF.

This chain links TRBV5-4 with TRBJ1-1; 7 bases line up with TRBD1. Germline V gene sequence: CDR1 SGHNT, CDR2 YYREEE (reference sequence). Unmatched junction bases numbered 4, after V lost 2 bases and J lost 0 bases. This CDR3 is 15 amino acids long. The CDR3 spells CASSLGTVMNTEAFF. The CDR3 coding sequence is TGTGCCAGCAGCTTAGGGACAGTCATGAACACTGAAGCTTTCTTT. The whole variable domain, filled in from reference TRBV5-4 and TRBJ1-1, reads ETGVTQSPTHLIKTRGQQVTLRCSSQSGHNTVSWYQQALGQGPQFIFQYYREEENGRGNFPPRFSGLQFPNYSSELNVNALELDDSALYLCASSLGTVMNTEAFFGQGTRLTVV.

The genes are TRBV10-3 and TRBJ1-1, with 9 bases that match TRBD1. The ends lost 6 bases at V and 1 base at J; junction bases unmatched: 6. There are 15 residues in the CDR3. Germline CDR1 is ENHRY and CDR2 is SYGVKD. DNA for the CDR3: TGTGCCATCAGCACGGGACAGGGTAAGAACACTGAAGCTTTCTTT. It yields the protein CAISTGQGKNTEAFF.

This clone showed up just once. V gene TRBV13 combines with J gene TRBJ1-2; 9 positions agree with TRBD1. Trimming removed 3 bases from V and 5 bases from J; junction bases left unmatched: 1. From germline, CDR1 is PRHDT and CDR2 FYEKMQ (reference sequence). The CDR3 is 13 residues long. Here the CDR3 DNA reads TGTGCCAGCAGCTTGGGACAGGGTTATGGCTACACCTTC. The encoded protein is CASSLGQGYGYTF.

This chain uses TRBV19 with TRBJ1-2; the match to TRBD1 covers 8 bases. The CDR3 is 16 residues long. Per germline, CDR1 LNHDA and CDR2 SQIVND (reference sequence). V lost 8 bases and J lost 4; bases outside the gene matches: 15. CDR3 DNA: TGTGCCAGTCGCCGGGACACAGGGGGTATGGGCTATGGCTACACCTTC. Encoded protein: CASRRDTGGMGYGYTF.

J is TRBJ1-1 and V is TRBV5-1; D is possibly TRBD1 (5 bases). The length of the CDR3 is 16 residues. Trimming took 3 bases from V and 1 from J, leaving 16 bases between them. Germline V gives CDR1 SGHRS, CDR2 YFSETQ. CDR3 bases: TGCGCCAGCAGCTCGGCGGGGGTAGAACAGAACACTGAAGCTTTCTTT. Its protein product is CASSSAGVEQNTEAFF.

The J gene is TRBJ1-2, the V gene TRBV27; 7 nucleotides agree with TRBD1. V was pared by 10 bases and J by 1 base, with 6 bases of the junction left unmatched. Germline V lookup: CDR1 MNHEY, CDR2 SMNVEV (reference sequence). The CDR3 is made up of 13 amino acids. The CDR3: CATGTVDNYGYTF. The CDR3 coding sequence is TGTGCCACCGGGACAGTAGATAACTATGGCTACACCTTC.

V and J are TRBV6-5 and TRBJ1-4, with no clear D. Trimming stripped 11 bases from V and 3 bases from J, with 13 bases between. The germline V gene encodes CDR1 MNHEY and CDR2 SVGAGI. The CDR3 length is 13 residues. This CDR3 reads CAAKEAANEKLFF. The CDR3 DNA follows: TGTGCCGCCAAGGAGGCGGCTAATGAAAAACTGTTTTTT.

V usage is TRBV28 and J usage is TRBJ1-5; D is undetermined. The CDR3 totals 15 residues. Germline-derived CDR1 and CDR2 are MDHEN and SYDVKM. V dropped 3 bases and J dropped 2 bases, with 11 bases sitting between them. The CDR3 sequence is CASSFSGIGNQPQHF. CDR3 coding DNA: TGTGCCAGCAGTTTCTCGGGGATTGGCAATCAGCCCCAGCATTTT.

The V call is TRBV2, the J call TRBJ2-3, with D perhaps matching TRBD1 (6 bases). CDR1 and CDR2 (germline): SNHLY, FYNNEI. The V end was cut by 6 bases, the J end by 7 bases, with 23 bases between. The CDR3 is 16 amino acids. The CDR3, as DNA: TGTGCCAGCAGGGGTGGACAGCGGCTGGCAGGGAATACGCAGTATTTT. The encoded protein is CASRGGQRLAGNTQYF. Based on the CDR3 plus reference TRBV2 and TRBJ2-3, the full variable domain is EPEVTQTPSHQVTQMGQEVILRCVPISNHLYFYWYRQILGQKVEFLVSFYNNEISEKSEIFDDQFSVERPDGSNFTLKIRSTKLEDSAMYFCASRGGQRLAGNTQYFGPGTRLTVL.

The J gene is TRBJ2-3, the V gene TRBV29-1, with 8 bases matching TRBD1. The ends lost 3 bases at V and 2 bases at J; junction bases unmatched: 7. This CDR3 spans 15 amino acids. CDR1 is SQVTM and CDR2 is ANQGSEA in the germline V gene. The CDR3 is CSVDGQGLYTDTQYF. The CDR3, as DNA: TGCAGCGTTGACGGACAGGGTCTTTACACAGATACGCAGTATTTT.

The chain combines TRBV19 with TRBJ1-2; 9 bases line up with TRBD1. Germline V gives CDR1 LNHDA, CDR2 SQIVND (reference sequence). There are 13 residues in the CDR3. With V trimmed by 7 bases and J by 6 bases, 6 bases remained unmatched. The CDR3 bases are TGTGCCAGTACCCTGACAGGGGGGGATGGCTACACCTTC. It encodes CASTLTGGDGYTF.

The chain has TRBV5-1 and TRBJ1-1, with D unresolved. Germline CDR1 is SGHRS and CDR2 is YFSETQ. The CDR3 spans 12 residues. Between the trimmed V and J ends, which lost 0 bases and 7 bases, there was a span of 7 bases. CDR3 protein: CASSLEFREAFF. The CDR3 DNA reads TGCGCCAGCAGCTTGGAATTCCGTGAAGCTTTCTTT.

This clone is a singleton in its sample. CDR3 bases: TGTGCCAGCAGCTTAGGGGGGGGGACAGGGGTCTACTTTGCGCCTCGGCTGTTTTTT. This encodes CASSLGGGTGVYFAPRLFF. V and J are TRBV7-9 and TRBJ1-4, with 10 bases aligning to TRBD1. J gave up 14 bases and V 1 base, and 22 bases lay outside the gene matches. Germline CDR1 reads SEHNR; CDR2 reads FQNEAQ (reference sequence). This CDR3 has 19 residues.

A remark on this clone: One junction end disagrees with the germline gene, perhaps due to a read error. The chain recombines TRBV2 with TRBJ1-2, with 7 bases aligning to TRBD1. This CDR3 is built from 11 residues. Germline values: CDR1 SNHLY, CDR2 FYNNEI. The CDR3 here is CASSLLQGTVF. In DNA, the CDR3 is TGTGCCAGCAGTCTCTTACAGGGGACAGTCTTC.

The CDR3 is CASSSGLAGETQYF. In DNA form, the CDR3 reads TGTGCCAGCAGCTCAGGACTAGCGGGGGAGACCCAGTACTTC. V gene TRBV7-2 combines with J gene TRBJ2-5, with 12 bases aligning to TRBD2. From germline, CDR1 is SGHTA and CDR2 FQGNSA. The trim removed 4 bases at V and 5 bases at J, leaving 2 bases unmatched. The CDR3 runs 14 residues.